Described below is a single T cell receptor beta chain sequence and its context. Its antigen is still unknown. V dropped 6 bases and J dropped 6; count of bases not matched to a gene: 8. Per the germline V gene, CDR1 is SSHAT and CDR2 is FNYEAQ (reference sequence). The CDR3 is 15 residues long. The data were obtained in a study of beta chain features in type 1 diabetes. Study findings and constraints: Patients with type 1 diabetes carried fewer insertions and had more deletions at their VDJ junctions.

CD4+ naive, central memory, regulatory and stem cell-like memory subsets were isolated by sorting on CD45RO/CCR7/CD25/CD127/CD95/CD27. cDNA synthesis used the whole RNA isolate, giving expressed TCRB sequences. Repertoires were generated with immunoSEQ multiplex PCR, while TCRdb's copy carries only in-frame clones and drops some. This repertoire shows about 410,000 clones, about 15% found once; its top ten account for roughly 0.036%. This sequence joins TRBV7-7 and TRBJ2-3; 11 bases agree with TRBD2. Sequencing was done on a sample of naive CD4+ T cells from blood. The clonotype originates from a young man in good health. The CDR3: CASSQLAGDLDTQYF. Written as DNA, the CDR3 is TGTGCCAGCAGTCAACTAGCGGGGGACCTGGATACGCAGTATTTT.